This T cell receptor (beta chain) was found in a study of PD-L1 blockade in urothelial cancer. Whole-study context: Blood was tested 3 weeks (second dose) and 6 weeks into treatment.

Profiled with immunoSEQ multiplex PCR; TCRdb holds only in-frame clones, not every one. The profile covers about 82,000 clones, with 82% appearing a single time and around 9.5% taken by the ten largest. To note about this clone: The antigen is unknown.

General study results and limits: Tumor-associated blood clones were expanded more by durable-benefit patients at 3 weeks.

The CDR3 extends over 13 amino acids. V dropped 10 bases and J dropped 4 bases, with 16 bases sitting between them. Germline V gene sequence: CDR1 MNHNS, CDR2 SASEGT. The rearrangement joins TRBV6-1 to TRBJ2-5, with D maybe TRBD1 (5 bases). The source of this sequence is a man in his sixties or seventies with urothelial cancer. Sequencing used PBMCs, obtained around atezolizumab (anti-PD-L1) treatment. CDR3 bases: TGTGCCACCCGACGGACACGAGGAGAGACCCAGTACTTC. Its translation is CATRRTRGETQYF.